This T cell receptor beta chain originates from a study of technical replicates of blood from a few donors. The V segment lost 4 bases and the J segment 3 bases; nucleotides outside the gene matches: 6. The CDR3 runs to 14 residues. Some clones are missing from TCRdb's copy, which holds only in-frame ones; the method was immunoSEQ multiplex PCR. The sample has around 67,000 clones; over 85% are singletons. The rearrangement uses TRBV5-3 and TRBJ2-7; 8 nucleotides line up with TRBD1. TRBV5-3 is sorted into the ORF group, with uncertain function. Sequencing was carried out using T cells isolated from PBMCs. This TCR was recovered from a human donor in good health. The CDR3 sequence is CARSTPGQDYEQYF. As DNA, the CDR3 is TGTGCCAGAAGCACTCCGGGACAGGACTACGAGCAGTACTTC.